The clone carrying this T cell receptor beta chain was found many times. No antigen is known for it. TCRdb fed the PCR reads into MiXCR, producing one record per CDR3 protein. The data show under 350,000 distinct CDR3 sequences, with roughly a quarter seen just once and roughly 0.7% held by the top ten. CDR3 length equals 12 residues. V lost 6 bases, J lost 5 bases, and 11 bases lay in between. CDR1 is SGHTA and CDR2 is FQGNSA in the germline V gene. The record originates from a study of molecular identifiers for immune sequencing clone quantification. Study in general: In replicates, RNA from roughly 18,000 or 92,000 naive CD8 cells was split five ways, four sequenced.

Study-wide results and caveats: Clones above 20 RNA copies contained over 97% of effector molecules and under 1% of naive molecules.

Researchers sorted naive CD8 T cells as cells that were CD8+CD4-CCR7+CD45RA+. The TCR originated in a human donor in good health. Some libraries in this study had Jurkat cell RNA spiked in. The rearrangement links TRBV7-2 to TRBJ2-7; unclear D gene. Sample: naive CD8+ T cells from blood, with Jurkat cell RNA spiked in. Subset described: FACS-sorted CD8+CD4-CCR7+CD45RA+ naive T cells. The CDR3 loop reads CASRSSVHEQYF. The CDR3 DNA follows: TGTGCCAGCAGGTCATCGGTACACGAGCAGTACTTC. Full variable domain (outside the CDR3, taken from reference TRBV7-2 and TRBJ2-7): GAGVSQSPSNKVTEKGKDVELRCDPISGHTALYWYRQSLGQGLEFLIYFQGNSAPDKSGLPSDRFSAERTGGSVSTLTIQRTQQEDSAVYLCASRSSVHEQYFGPGTRLTVT.